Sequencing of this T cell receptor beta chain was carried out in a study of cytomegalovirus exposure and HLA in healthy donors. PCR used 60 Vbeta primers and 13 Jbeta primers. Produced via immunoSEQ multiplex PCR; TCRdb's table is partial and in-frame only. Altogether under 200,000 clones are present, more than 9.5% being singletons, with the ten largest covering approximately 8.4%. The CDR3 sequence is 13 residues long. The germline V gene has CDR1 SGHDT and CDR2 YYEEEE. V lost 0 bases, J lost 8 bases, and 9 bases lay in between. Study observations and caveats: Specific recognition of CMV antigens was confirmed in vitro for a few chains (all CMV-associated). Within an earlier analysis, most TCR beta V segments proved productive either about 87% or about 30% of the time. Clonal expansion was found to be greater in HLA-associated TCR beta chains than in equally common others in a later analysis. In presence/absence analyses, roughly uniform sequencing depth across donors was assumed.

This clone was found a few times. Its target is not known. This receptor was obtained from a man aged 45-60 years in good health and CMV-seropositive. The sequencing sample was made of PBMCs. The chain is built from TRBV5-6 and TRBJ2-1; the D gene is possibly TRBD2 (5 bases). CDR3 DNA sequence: TGTGCCAGCAGCTTGGCCGGGAACGATGAGCAGTTCTTC. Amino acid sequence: CASSLAGNDEQFF.